Sequencing of this T cell receptor beta chain was carried out in a study of blood T cell repertoires in COVID-19. Overall study context: COVID-19 samples from acute and convalescent phases originated in the United States, Italy and Spain. In each case, the material was cDNA or gDNA derived from T cells, B-cell-depleted T cells, or PBMCs.

This table comes from immunoSEQ multiplex PCR, and its TCRdb copy is limited to in-frame clones, with some not included. Seen here are tens of thousands of clones, about 86% observed once, and the top ten hold about 14%. The material sequenced was peripheral blood. This clonotype originated in a human donor in a cohort sampled during active COVID-19.

The CDR3 region is CASSPRMTGLTEAFF. As DNA, the CDR3 is TGTGCCAGCAGCCCCCGTATGACCGGGTTGACTGAAGCTTTCTTT. J is TRBJ1-1 and V is TRBV7-8; D is uncertain. The CDR3 consists of 15 residues. Germline V gene sequence: CDR1 SGHVS, CDR2 FQNEAQ. Trimming took off 5 bases at V and 5 bases at J, with 18 bases between the two ends.